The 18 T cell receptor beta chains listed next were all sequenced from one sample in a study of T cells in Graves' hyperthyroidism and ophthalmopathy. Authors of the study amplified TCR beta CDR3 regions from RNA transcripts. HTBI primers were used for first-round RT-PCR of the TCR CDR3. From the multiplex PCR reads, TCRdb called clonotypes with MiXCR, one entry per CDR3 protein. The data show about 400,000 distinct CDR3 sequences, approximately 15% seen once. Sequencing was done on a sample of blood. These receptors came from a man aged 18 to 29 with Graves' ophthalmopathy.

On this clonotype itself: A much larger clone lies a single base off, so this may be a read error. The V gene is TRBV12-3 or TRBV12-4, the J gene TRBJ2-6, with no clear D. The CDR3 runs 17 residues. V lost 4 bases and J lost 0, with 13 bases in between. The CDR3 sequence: CASSSLFGFSGANVLTF. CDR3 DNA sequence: TGTGCCAGCAGTTCCCTGTTTGGATTCTCTGGGGCCAACGTCCTGACTTTC.

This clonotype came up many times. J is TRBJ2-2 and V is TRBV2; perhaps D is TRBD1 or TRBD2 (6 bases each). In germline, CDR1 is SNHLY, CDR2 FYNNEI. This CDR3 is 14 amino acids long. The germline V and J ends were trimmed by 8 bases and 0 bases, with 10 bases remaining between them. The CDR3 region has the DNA TGTGCCAGCGGGAGGACAGCGAACACCGGGGAGCTGTTTTTT. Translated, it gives CASGRTANTGELFF.

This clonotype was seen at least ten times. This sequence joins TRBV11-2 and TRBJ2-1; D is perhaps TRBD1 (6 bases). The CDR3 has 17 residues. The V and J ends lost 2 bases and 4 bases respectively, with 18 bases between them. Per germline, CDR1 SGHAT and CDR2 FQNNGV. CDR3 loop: CASSLQLIGQIYNEQFF. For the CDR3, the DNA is TGTGCCAGCAGCTTACAGTTGATTGGACAGATTTACAATGAGCAGTTCTTC.

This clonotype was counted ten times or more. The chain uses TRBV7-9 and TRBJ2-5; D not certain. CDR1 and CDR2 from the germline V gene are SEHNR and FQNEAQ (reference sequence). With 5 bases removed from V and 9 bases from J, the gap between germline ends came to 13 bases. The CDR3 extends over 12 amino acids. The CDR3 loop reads CASSPQFGSQYF. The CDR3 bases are TGTGCCAGCAGCCCCCAATTTGGATCCCAGTACTTC.

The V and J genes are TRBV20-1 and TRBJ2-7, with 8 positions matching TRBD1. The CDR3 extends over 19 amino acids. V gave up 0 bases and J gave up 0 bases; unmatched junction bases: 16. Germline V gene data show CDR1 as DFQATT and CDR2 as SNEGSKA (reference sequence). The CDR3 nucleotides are TGCAGTGCTAGAGATTGGAGGACAGGGAAGGCACGGAGCTCCTACGAGCAGTACTTC. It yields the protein CSARDWRTGKARSSYEQYF.

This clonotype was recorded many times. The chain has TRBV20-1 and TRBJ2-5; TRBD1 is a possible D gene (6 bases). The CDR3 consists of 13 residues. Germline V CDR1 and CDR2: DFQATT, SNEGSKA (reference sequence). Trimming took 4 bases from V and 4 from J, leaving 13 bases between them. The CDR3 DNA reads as TGCAGTGCTACACAGGGTTCGGGAGAGACCCAGTACTTC. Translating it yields CSATQGSGETQYF.

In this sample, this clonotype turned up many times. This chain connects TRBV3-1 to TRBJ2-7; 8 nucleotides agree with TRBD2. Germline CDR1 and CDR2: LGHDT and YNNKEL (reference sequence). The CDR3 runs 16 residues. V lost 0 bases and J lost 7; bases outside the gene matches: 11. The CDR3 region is CASSQDPGASGREQYF. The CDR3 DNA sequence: TGTGCCAGCAGCCAAGATCCGGGCGCTAGCGGGCGAGAGCAGTACTTC.

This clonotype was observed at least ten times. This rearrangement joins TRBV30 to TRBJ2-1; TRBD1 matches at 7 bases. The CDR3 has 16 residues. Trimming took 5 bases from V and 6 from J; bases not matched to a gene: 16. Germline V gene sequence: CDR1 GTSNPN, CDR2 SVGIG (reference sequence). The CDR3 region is CAWHDRAGSVFNEQFF. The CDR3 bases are TGTGCCTGGCATGACAGGGCCGGATCCGTGTTCAATGAGCAGTTCTTC.

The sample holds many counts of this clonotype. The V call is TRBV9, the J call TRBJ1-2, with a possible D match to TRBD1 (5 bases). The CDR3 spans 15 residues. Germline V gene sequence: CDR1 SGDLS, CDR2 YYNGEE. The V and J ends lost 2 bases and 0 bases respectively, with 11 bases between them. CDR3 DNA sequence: TGTGCCAGCAGCGTCGGGACCGCTACTAACTATGGCTACACCTTC. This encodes CASSVGTATNYGYTF.

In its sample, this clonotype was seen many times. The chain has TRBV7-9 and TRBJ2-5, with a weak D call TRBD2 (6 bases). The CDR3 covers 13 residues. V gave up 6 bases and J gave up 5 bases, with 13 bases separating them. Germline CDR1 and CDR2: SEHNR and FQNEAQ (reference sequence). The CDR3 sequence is CASRKLAGETQYF. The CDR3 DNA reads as TGTGCCAGCAGAAAACTAGCTGGGGAGACCCAGTACTTC.

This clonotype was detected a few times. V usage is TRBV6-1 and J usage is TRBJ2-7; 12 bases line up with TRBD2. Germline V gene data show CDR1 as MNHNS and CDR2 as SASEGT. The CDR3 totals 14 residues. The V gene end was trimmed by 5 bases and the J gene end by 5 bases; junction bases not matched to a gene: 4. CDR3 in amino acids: CASSLAGGMNEQYF. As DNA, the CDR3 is TGTGCCAGCAGTCTAGCGGGGGGGATGAACGAGCAGTACTTC.

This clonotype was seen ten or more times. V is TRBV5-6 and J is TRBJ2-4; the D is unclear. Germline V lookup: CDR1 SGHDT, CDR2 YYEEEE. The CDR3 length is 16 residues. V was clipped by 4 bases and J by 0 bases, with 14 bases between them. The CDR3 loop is CASSQFNGVAKNIQYF. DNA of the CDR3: TGTGCCAGCAGCCAATTTAACGGTGTAGCCAAAAACATTCAGTACTTC.

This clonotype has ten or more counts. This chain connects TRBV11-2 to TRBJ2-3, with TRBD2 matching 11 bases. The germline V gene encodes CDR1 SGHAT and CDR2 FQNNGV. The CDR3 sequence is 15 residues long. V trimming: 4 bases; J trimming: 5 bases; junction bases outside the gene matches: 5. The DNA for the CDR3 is TGTGCCAGCAGCTGGGCCGGGACTAGCGGAGATACGCAGTATTTT. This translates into CASSWAGTSGDTQYF.

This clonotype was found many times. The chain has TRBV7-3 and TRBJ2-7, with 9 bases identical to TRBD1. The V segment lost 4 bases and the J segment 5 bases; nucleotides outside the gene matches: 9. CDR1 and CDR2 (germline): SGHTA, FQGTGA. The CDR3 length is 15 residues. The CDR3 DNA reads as TGTGCCAGCAGCTCAGCAGGGACAGGGTCTAACGAGCAGTACTTC. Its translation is CASSSAGTGSNEQYF.

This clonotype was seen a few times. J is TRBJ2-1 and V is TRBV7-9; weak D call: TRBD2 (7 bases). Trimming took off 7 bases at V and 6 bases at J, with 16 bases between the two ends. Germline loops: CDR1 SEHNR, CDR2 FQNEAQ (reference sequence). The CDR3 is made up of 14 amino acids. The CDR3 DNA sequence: TGTGCCAGCAAATTAGGGGGGGTAGGCAATGAGCAGTTCTTC. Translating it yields CASKLGGVGNEQFF.

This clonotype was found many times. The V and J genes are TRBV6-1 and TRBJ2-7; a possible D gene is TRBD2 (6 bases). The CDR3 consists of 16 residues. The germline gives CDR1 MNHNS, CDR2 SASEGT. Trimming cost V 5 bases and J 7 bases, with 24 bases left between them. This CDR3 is CASSYGSAAGGEEQYF. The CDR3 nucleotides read TGTGCCAGCAGTTATGGGTCGGCAGCTGGCGGGGAAGAGCAGTACTTC.

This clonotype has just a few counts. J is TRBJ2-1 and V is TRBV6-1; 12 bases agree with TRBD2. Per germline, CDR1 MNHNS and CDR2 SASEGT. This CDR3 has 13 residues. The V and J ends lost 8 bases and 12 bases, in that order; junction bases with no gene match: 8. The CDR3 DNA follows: TGTGCCAGCGGTCCTCTAGCGGGAGGGCGGCAGTTCTTC. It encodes CASGPLAGGRQFF.

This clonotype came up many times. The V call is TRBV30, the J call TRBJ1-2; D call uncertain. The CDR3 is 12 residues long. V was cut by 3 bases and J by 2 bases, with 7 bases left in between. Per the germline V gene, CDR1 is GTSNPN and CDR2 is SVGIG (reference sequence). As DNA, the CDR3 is TGTGCCTGGAGCACTCAGAACTATGGCTACACCTTC. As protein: CAWSTQNYGYTF.